These 7 T cell receptor beta chains originate from one sample sequenced in a study of shared clonotypes between healthy human individuals. Profiled with immunoSEQ multiplex PCR; TCRdb holds only in-frame clones, not every one. The sample yields about 1,800,000 clones, less than 95% seen once. Naive-designated CD8 cells lacked CD45RO, were positively enriched for CCR7, and omitted terminally differentiated effector memory CD45RA+ cells. The sequenced sample was naive CD8+ T cells sorted from blood. These receptors all stem from a man younger than 35 in good health.

The chain has TRBV10-3 and TRBJ2-5; 9 positions agree with TRBD2. There are 16 residues in the CDR3. Germline lookup yields CDR1 ENHRY and CDR2 SYGVKD. V shed 4 bases, J shed 4 bases, and the junction held 10 bases outside the gene matches. The CDR3 here is CAISATGLAGSETQYF. CDR3 sequence (DNA): TGTGCCATCAGTGCCACGGGGCTAGCGGGGTCAGAGACCCAGTACTTC.

The J gene is TRBJ2-1, the V gene TRBV13, with 8 nucleotides matching TRBD2. Germline lookup yields CDR1 PRHDT and CDR2 FYEKMQ (reference sequence). V trimming: 0 bases; J trimming: 5 bases; junction bases outside the gene matches: 6. The length of the CDR3 is 16 residues. CDR3 in DNA: TGTGCCAGCAGCTTAGGATGGCTAGCGGGTAACAATGAGCAGTTCTTC. Translation gives CASSLGWLAGNNEQFF.

This rearrangement joins TRBV27 to TRBJ1-1; 7 positions agree with TRBD1. This CDR3 region has 14 residues. Germline V gene sequence: CDR1 MNHEY, CDR2 SMNVEV (reference sequence). J lost 0 bases, V lost 6 bases, and 4 bases had no gene match. The CDR3 loop reads CASSRQGMNTEAFF. For the CDR3, the DNA is TGTGCCAGCAGCCGACAGGGAATGAACACTGAAGCTTTCTTT.

Turning to this clone: The sample holds other DNA sequences that translate to the same CDR3. The chain carries TRBV13 and TRBJ2-7, with D tentatively TRBD1 or TRBD2 (5 bases each). The germline V gene has CDR1 PRHDT and CDR2 FYEKMQ (reference sequence). The CDR3 covers 13 residues. Trimming removed 5 bases from V and 3 bases from J, with 11 bases in between. CDR3 DNA: TGTGCCAGCAGCCCGGGACGAGACTACGAGCAGTACTTC. Its protein product is CASSPGRDYEQYF.

This chain connects TRBV11-2 to TRBJ1-1; tentative D call: TRBD1 (5 bases). The CDR3 consists of 13 residues. V gave up 5 bases and J gave up 7 bases, with 14 bases separating them. CDR1 is SGHAT and CDR2 is FQNNGV in the germline V gene. CDR3 DNA: TGTGCCAGCAGCCCAGGGCTGTCGAATGAAGCTTTCTTT. Translation: CASSPGLSNEAFF.

Concerning this clone: The identical CDR3 is also encoded by other nucleotide sequences in the sample. The chain has TRBV29-1 and TRBJ2-7, with 7 bases identical to TRBD1. V lost 4 bases to trimming and J lost 3 bases; unmatched junction nucleotides: 3. The germline V gene has CDR1 SQVTM and CDR2 ANQGSEA. This CDR3 is 12 amino acids long. CDR3 in DNA: TGCAGCGTTGGAGACAGGGACTACGAGCAGTACTTC. It is translated as CSVGDRDYEQYF.

CDR3 region: CASSPRLAGDIEETQYF. In DNA, the CDR3 is TGTGCCAGCAGCCCAAGACTAGCGGGAGACATTGAAGAGACCCAGTACTTC. This rearrangement joins TRBV7-8 to TRBJ2-5; 12 bases match TRBD2. The CDR3 covers 17 residues. In germline, CDR1 is SGHVS, CDR2 FQNEAQ. J lost 3 bases, V lost 5 bases, and 10 bases had no gene match.